The subject of this entry is one TCR beta chain. V was trimmed by 0 bases and J by 4 bases, leaving 17 bases between them. CDR3 length: 17 amino acids. Germline V gene lookup returns CDR1 LGHNA and CDR2 YNFKEQ. The data belong to a study of cytomegalovirus exposure and HLA in healthy donors. Use of 60 Vbeta and 13 Jbeta primers characterized the PCR. Here immunoSEQ multiplex PCR was the method, and the copy in TCRdb shows in-frame clones only, minus some. The data hold 130,000 to 150,000 clones, with around 80% observed a single time. V and J are TRBV4-2 and TRBJ2-3; D perhaps matches TRBD2 (7 bases). Sequenced: PBMCs. The TCR originated in a woman aged 55-70 years in good health and CMV-seropositive. CDR3 nucleotides: TGTGCCAGCAGCCAAGATTGGGCGGGAGAGGGGGCAGATACGCAGTATTTT. It is translated as CASSQDWAGEGADTQYF.